This TCR beta chain was sequenced in a study of blood T cells in healthy people across ages. General observations from the study: Roughly linear age-related decline in beta diversity appeared, significant by age 40. Versus aged donors, long-lived donors had higher diversity and more naive CD4+ cells. Donor CMV infection status was unknown, possibly confounding age-related changes in expanded clonotypes.

In this sample, this clonotype turned up a few times. The antigen is not known. The V gene end was trimmed by 1 base and the J gene end by 7 bases; junction bases not matched to a gene: 5. Germline V gene sequence: CDR1 SNHLY, CDR2 FYNNEI. CDR3 size: 15 residues. The authors ran a second PCR of about 7 to 11 cycles using a sample-barcoded 5' primer and a J-beta primer mix. TCRdb called the 5' RACE reads again in MiXCR, with one record for every CDR3 protein. This sample has some 700,000 distinct CDR3 sequences; roughly 47% occur once, and the top ten carry 20% to 25%. The specimen was blood. This TCR was recovered from a woman aged 55-70 years in good health. This rearrangement joins TRBV2 to TRBJ2-2; 8 nucleotides agree with TRBD1. CDR3 coding DNA: TGTGCCAGCAGTGAAGTAACAGGGGGAATCGGGGAGCTGTTTTTT. Its translation is CASSEVTGGIGELFF.